This T cell receptor (beta chain) was sequenced during a study of blood T cell repertoires in COVID-19. In the authors' methods: Amplification of reference gene primers was used by the study to estimate nucleated cell counts. Assay used: immunoSEQ multiplex PCR; TCRdb lists only in-frame clones, some missing. V and J calls and clone size are given by that table; D and trimming were obtained from the DNA. The sample consists of roughly 200,000 clones, more than 75% of them appearing once. The CDR3 extends over 15 amino acids. Germline CDR1 MDHEN, CDR2 SYDVKM. V dropped 6 bases and J dropped 2 bases, with 16 bases sitting between them.

The chain has TRBV28 and TRBJ1-1; D gene unclear. The receptor was derived from a man in his forties or fifties with active or convalescent COVID-19. The sample taken for sequencing was peripheral blood. CDR3 DNA sequence: TGTGCCAGCAGACTCCTGACACCGAAAAACACTGAAGCTTTCTTT. Translated, it gives CASRLLTPKNTEAFF.